This T cell receptor beta chain was identified during a study of control samples from healthy donors and cancer patients (dated by TCRdb to the early 2020s). Receptor libraries were prepared by the immunoSEQ multiplex PCR assay. The table was pulled from immuneACCESS by TCRdb, which kept in-frame rearrangements only. Such tables lose some clones; where checked, under half of the loss comes from unresolved V genes, and the rest has no known cause. The table for this sample lists 50,000 to 55,000 clones; around 90% of them were counted only once. In total, the top ten clones hold 1.5% to 2% of the sample. On this clone: Its recognized antigen is unknown. Base quality data are lacking; no much larger clone is found one base away.

The receptor's source is a man in his forties or fifties with colorectal cancer. Sequencing used PBMCs.

CDR3 sequence: CASSQARTSAGEQYF. The nucleotide sequence is given as TGTGCCAGCAGCCAAGCTCGGACTAGCGCCGGCGAGCAGTACTTC. The sequence joins TRBV3-1 (or the pseudogene TRBV3-2) to TRBJ2-7; 9 nucleotides in the junction match TRBD2. Sequences LGHDT (CDR1) and YNNKEL (CDR2) are obtained from the germline V gene (reference sequence). The cysteine opens and the phenylalanine closes a CDR3 of 15 amino acids. The only DNA kept is the CDR3, 45 bases in frame from the first base. The germline V and J ends show losses of 1 base and 6 bases respectively, and no gene match explains 7 bases of the junction.